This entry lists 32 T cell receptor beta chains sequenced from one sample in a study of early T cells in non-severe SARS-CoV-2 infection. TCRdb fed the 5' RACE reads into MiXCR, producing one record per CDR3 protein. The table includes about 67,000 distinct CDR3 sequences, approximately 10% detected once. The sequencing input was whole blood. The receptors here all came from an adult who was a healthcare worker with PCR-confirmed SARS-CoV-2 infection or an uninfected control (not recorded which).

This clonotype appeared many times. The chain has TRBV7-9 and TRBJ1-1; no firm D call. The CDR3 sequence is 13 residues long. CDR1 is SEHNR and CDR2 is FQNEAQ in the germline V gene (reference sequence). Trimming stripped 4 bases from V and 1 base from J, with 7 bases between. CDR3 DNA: TGTGCCAGCAGCTCAGAGCCGAACACTGAAGCTTTCTTT. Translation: CASSSEPNTEAFF. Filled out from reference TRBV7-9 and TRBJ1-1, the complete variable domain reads DTGVSQNPRHKITKRGQNVTFRCDPISEHNRLYWYRQTLGQGPEFLTYFQNEAQLEKSRLLSDRFSAERPKGSFSTLEIQRTEQGDSAMYLCASSSEPNTEAFFGQGTRLTVV.

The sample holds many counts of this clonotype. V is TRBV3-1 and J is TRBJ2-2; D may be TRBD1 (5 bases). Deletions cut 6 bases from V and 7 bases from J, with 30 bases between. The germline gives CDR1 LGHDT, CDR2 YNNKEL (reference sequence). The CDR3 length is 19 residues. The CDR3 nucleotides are TGTGCCAGCAGGCGTAATTTGAACAGCAGGGAAAGTCTTTTCGGGGAGCTGTTTTTT. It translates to CASRRNLNSRESLFGELFF.

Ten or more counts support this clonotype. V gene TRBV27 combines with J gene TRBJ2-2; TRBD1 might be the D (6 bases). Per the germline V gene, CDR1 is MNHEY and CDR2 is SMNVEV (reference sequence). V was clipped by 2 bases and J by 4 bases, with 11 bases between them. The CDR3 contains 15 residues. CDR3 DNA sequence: TGTGCCAGCAGTTTAATTACAGGGAGCACCGGGGAGCTGTTTTTT. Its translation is CASSLITGSTGELFF.

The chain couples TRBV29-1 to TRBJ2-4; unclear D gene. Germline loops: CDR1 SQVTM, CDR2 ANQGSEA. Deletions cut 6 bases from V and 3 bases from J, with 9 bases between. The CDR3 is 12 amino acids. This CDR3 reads CSVSDDKNIQYF. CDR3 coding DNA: TGCAGCGTATCCGATGACAAAAACATTCAGTACTTC.

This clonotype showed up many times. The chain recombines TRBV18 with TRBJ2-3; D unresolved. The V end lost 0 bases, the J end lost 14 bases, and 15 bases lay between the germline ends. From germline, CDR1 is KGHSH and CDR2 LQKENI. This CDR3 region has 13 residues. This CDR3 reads CASSPPGLLDWYF. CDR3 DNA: TGTGCCAGCTCACCACCGGGCCTCCTGGATTGGTATTTT.

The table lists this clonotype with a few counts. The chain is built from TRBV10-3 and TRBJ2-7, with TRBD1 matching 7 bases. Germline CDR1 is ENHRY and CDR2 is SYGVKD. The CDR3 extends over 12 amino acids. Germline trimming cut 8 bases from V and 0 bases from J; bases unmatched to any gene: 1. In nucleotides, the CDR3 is TGTGCCATCGGGACAGCCTCCTACGAGCAGTACTTC. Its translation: CAIGTASYEQYF.

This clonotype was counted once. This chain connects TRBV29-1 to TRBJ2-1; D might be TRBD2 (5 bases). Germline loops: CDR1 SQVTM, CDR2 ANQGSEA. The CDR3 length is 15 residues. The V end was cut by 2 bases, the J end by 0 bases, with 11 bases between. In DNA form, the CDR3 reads TGCAGCGTTGAACTGAGGGCCCCCTCCTACAATGAGCAGTTCTTC. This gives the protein CSVELRAPSYNEQFF.

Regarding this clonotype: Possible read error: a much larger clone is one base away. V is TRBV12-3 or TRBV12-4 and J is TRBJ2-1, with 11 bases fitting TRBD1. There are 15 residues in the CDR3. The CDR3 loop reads CVSSPRTGGADEQFF. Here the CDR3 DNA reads TGTGTCAGCAGTCCTAGGACAGGGGGCGCGGATGAGCAGTTCTTC.

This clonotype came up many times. In DNA, the CDR3 is TGTGCCAGCAGCTTGAACGGGGGGTCCTATGGCTACACCTTC. Translating gives CASSLNGGSYGYTF. V usage is TRBV5-6 and J usage is TRBJ1-2; D is possibly TRBD1 (5 bases). V lost 1 base and J lost 4, with 11 bases in between. CDR1 is SGHDT and CDR2 is YYEEEE in the germline V gene. The CDR3 runs to 14 residues.

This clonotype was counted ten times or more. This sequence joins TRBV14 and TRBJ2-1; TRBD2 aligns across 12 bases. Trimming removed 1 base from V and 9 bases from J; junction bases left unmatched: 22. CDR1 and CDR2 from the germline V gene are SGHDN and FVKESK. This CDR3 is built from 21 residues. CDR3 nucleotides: TGTGCCAGCAGCCAAGGTCGCTCCGGGACTAGCGGGTCGACCATTCTGCGTGAGCAGTTCTTC. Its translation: CASSQGRSGTSGSTILREQFF.

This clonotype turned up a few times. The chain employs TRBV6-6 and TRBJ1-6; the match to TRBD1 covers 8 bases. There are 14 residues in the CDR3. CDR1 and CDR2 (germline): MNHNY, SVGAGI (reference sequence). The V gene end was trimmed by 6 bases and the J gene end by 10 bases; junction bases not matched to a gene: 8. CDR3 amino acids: CASRPDRGGSPLHF. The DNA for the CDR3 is TGTGCCAGCAGACCAGACAGGGGTGGATCACCCCTCCACTTT.

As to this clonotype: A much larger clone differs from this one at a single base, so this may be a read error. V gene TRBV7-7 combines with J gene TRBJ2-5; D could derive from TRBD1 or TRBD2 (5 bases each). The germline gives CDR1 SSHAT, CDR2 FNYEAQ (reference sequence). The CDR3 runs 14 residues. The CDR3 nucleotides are TGTGCTAGCAGCACGGGACCGCTCGGCGAGACCCAGTACTTC. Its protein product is CASSTGPLGETQYF.

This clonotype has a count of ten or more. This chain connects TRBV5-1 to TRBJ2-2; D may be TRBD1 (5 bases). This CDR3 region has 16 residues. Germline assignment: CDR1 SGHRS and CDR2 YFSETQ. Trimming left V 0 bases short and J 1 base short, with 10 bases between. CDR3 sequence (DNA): TGCGCCAGCAGCTTGGGCGCAGGGTGGAACACCGGGGAGCTGTTTTTT. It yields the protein CASSLGAGWNTGELFF.

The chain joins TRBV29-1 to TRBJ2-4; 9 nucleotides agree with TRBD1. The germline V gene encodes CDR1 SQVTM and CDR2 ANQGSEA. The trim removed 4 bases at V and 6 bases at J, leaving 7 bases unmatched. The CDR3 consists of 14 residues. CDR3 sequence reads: CSVVTGGLRNIQYF. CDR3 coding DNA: TGCAGCGTTGTGACAGGGGGACTCAGAAACATTCAGTACTTC.

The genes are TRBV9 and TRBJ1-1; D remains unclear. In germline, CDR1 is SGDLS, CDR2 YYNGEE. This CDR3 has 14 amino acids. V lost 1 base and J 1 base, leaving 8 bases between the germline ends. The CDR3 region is CASSVQVQNTEAFF. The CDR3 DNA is TGTGCCAGCAGCGTACAGGTCCAGAACACTGAAGCTTTCTTT.

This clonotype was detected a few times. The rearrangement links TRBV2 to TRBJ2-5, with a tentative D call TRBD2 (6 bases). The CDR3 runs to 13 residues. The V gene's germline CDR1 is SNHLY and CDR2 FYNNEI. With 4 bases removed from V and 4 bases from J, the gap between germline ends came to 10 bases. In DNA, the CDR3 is TGTGCCAGCAGTGTGGGGAGGAGAGAGACCCAGTACTTC. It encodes CASSVGRRETQYF.

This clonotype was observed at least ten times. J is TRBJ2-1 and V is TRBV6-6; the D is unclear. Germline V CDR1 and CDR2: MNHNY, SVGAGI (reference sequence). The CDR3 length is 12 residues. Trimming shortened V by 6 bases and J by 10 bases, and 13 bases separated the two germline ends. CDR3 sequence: CASSPHWLEQFF. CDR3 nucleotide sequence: TGTGCCAGCAGCCCTCACTGGTTAGAGCAGTTCTTC.

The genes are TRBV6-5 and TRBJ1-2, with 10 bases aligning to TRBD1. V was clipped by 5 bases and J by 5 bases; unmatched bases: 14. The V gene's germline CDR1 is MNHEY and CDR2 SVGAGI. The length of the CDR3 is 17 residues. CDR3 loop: CASSPRTGGRGRYGYTF. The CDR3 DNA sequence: TGTGCCAGCAGTCCACGGACAGGGGGACGGGGCCGTTATGGCTACACCTTC.

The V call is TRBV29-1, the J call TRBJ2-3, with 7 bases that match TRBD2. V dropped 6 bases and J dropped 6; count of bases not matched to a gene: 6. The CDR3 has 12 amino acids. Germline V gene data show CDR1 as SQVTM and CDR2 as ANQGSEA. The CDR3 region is CSVHLTSDTQYF. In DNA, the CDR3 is TGCAGCGTCCACTTGACTAGCGATACGCAGTATTTT.

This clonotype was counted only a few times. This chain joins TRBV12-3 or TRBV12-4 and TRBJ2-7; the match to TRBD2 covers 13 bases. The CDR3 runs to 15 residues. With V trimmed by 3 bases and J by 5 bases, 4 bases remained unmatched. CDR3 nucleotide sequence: TGTGCCAGCAGTTTTTGGGGGACTAGCGGGGACGAGCAGTACTTC. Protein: CASSFWGTSGDEQYF.

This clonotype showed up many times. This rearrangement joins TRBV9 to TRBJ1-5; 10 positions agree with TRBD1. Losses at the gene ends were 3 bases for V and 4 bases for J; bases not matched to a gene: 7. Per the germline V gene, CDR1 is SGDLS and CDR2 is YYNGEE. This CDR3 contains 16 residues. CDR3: CASSAGQGFLNQPQHF. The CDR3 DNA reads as TGTGCCAGCAGCGCGGGACAGGGGTTTTTGAATCAGCCCCAGCATTTT.

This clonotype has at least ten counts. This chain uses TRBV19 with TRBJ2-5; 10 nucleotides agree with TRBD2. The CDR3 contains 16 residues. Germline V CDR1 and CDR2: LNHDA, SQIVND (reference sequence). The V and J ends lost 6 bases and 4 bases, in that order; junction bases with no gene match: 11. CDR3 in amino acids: CASSPGAGGLGETQYF. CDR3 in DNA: TGTGCCAGTAGCCCCGGAGCGGGGGGGCTTGGAGAGACCCAGTACTTC.

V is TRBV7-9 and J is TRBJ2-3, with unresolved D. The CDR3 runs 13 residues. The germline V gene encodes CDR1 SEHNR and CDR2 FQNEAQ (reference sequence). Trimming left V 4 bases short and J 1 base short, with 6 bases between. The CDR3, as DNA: TGTGCCAGCAGCTCTCTGGGCACAGATACGCAGTATTTT. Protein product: CASSSLGTDTQYF.

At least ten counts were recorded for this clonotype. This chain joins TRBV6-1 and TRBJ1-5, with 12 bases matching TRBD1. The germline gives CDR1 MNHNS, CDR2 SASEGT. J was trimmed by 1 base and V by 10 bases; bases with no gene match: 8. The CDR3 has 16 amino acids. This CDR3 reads CATEGQGARSNQPQHF. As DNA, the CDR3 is TGTGCCACGGAGGGACAGGGGGCGAGGAGCAATCAGCCCCAGCATTTT.

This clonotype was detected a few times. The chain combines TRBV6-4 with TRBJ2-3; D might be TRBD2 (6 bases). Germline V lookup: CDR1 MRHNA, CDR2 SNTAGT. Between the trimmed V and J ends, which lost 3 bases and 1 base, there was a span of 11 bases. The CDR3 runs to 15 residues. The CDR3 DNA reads TGTGCCAGCAGTGAATTGGCTAGCGGCACAGATACGCAGTATTTT. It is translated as CASSELASGTDTQYF.

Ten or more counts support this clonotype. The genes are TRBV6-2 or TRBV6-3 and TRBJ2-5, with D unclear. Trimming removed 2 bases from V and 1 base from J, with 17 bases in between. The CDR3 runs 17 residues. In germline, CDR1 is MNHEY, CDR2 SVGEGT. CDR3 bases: TGTGCCAGCAGTTACAATTCCCTAAGACGGCCCCAAGAGACCCAGTACTTC. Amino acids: CASSYNSLRRPQETQYF.

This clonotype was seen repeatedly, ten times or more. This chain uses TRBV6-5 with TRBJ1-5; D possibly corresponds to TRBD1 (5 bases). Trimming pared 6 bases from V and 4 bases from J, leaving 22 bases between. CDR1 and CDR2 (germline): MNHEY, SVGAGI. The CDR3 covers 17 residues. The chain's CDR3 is CASSPGVRGPRNQPQHF. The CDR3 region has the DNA TGTGCCAGCAGCCCGGGGGTGAGGGGACCGAGAAATCAGCCCCAGCATTTT.

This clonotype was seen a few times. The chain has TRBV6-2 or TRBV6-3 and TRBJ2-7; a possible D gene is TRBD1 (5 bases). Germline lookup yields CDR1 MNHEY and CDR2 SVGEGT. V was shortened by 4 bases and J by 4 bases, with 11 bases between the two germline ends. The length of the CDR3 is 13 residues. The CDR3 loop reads CASSSFDSYEQYF. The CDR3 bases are TGTGCCAGCAGTTCATTTGACAGTTACGAGCAGTACTTC.

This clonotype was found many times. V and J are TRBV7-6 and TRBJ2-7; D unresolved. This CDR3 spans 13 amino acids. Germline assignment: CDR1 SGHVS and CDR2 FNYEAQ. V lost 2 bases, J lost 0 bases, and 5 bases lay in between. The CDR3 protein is CASSLYSSYEQYF. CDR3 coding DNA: TGTGCCAGCAGCTTATACAGCTCCTACGAGCAGTACTTC.

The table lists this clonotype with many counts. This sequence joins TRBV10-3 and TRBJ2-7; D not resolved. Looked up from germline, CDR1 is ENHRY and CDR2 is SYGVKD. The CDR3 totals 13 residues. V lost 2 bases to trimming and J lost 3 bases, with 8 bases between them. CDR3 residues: CAISEAHLYEQYF. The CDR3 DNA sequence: TGTGCCATCAGTGAGGCGCACCTCTACGAGCAGTACTTC.

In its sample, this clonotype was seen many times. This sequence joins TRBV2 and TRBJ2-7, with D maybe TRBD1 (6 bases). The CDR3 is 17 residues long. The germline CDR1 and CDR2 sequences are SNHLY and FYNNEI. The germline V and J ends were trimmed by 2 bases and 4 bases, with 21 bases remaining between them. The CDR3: CASSESGLAGAWYEQYF. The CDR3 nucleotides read TGTGCCAGCAGTGAATCAGGCTTGGCAGGGGCGTGGTACGAGCAGTACTTC.

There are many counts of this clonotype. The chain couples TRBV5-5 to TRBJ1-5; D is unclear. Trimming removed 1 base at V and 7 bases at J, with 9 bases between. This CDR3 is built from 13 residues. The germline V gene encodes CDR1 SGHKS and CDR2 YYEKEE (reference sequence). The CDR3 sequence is CASSLYSGQPQHF. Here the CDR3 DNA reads TGTGCCAGCAGCTTGTATTCCGGCCAGCCCCAGCATTTT.